The T cell receptor beta chain described here comes from a study of cytomegalovirus exposure and HLA in healthy donors. Overall study: A previous analysis identified around 120 million unique TCR beta sequences derived from some 170 million T cells.

PCR primers comprised 60 Vbeta and 13 Jbeta primers. Repertoires were generated with immunoSEQ multiplex PCR, while TCRdb's copy carries only in-frame clones and drops some. The table shows under 200,000 clones, with roughly 80% occurring only once. This clone was observed once. Its antigen is as yet unknown. V dropped 3 bases and J dropped 0; count of bases not matched to a gene: 3. This CDR3 comprises 16 residues. CDR1 is MGHRA and CDR2 is YSYEKL in the germline V gene. Notes on the study in general: Roughly even sequencing depth across donors was the assumption behind the presence/absence analyses.

The source is a young man in good health and CMV-seronegative. This rearrangement joins TRBV4-1 to TRBJ2-7; TRBD2 agrees at 12 bases. Sequenced sample: PBMCs. The CDR3: CASSQGLAGPSYEQYF. The DNA for the CDR3 is TGCGCCAGCAGCCAGGGACTAGCGGGTCCCTCCTACGAGCAGTACTTC.